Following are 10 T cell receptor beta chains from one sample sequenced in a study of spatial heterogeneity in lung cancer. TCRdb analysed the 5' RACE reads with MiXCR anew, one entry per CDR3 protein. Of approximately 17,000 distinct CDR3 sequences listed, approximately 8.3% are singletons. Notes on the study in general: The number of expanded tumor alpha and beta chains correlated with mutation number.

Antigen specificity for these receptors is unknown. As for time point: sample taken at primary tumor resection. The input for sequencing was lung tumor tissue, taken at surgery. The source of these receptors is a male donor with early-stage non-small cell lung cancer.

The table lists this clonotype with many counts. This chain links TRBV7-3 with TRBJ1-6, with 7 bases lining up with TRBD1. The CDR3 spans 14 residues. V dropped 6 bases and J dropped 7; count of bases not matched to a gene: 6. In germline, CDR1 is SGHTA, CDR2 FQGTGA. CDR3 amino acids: CASRTTGRNSPLHF. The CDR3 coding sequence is TGTGCCAGCAGAACGACAGGGCGAAATTCACCCCTCCACTTT.

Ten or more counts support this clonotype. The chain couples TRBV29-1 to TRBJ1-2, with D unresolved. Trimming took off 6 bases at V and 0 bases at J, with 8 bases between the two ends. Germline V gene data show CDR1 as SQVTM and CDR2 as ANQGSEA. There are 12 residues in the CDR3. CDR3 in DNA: TGCAGCGTCGTTTTGGCTAACTATGGCTACACCTTC. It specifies CSVVLANYGYTF. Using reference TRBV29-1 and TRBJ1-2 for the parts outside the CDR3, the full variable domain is SAVISQKPSRDICQRGTSLTIQCQVDSQVTMMFWYRQQPGQSLTLIATANQGSEATYESGFVIDKFPISRPNLTFSTLTVSNMSPEDSSIYLCSVVLANYGYTFGSGTRLTVV.

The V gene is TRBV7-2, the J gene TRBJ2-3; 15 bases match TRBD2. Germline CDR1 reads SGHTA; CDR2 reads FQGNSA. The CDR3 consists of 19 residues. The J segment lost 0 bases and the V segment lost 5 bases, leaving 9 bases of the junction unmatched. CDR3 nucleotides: TGTGCCAGCAGCCAGCGTGGACTAGCGGGGGGGCCGAGCACAGATACGCAGTATTTT. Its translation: CASSQRGLAGGPSTDTQYF.

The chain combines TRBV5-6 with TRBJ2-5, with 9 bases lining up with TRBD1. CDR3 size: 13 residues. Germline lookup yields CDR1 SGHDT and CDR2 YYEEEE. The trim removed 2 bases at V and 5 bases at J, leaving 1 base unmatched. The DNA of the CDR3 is TGTGCCAGCAGCTTTGGACAGGGGGAGACCCAGTACTTC. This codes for CASSFGQGETQYF. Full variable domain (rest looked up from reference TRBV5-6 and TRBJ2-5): DAGVTQSPTHLIKTRGQQVTLRCSPKSGHDTVSWYQQALGQGPQFIFQYYEEEERQRGNFPDRFSGHQFPNYSSELNVNALLLGDSALYLCASSFGQGETQYFGPGTRLLVL.

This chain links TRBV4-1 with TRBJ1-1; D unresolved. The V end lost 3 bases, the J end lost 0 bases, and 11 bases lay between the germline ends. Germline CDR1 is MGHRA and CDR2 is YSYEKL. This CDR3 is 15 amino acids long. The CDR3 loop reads CASSHHSRLNTEAFF. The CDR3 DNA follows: TGCGCCAGCAGCCATCACAGTAGGCTGAACACTGAAGCTTTCTTT.

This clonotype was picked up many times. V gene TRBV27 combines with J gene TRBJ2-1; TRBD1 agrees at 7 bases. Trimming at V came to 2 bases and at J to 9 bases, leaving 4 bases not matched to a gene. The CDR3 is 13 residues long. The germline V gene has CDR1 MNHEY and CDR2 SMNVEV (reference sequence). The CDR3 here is CASSLRGGREQFF. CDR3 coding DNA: TGTGCCAGCAGTTTACGAGGGGGCCGTGAGCAGTTCTTC.

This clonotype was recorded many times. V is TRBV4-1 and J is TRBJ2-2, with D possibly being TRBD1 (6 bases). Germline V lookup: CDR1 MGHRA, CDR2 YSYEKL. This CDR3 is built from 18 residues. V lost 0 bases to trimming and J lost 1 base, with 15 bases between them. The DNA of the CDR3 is TGCGCCAGCAGCCAAGATCTGGCAGGGGTAGGGAACACCGGGGAGCTGTTTTTT. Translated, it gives CASSQDLAGVGNTGELFF.

The CDR3 DNA reads TGTGCCAGCAGAACTAGCGGGCCCTACAATGAGCAGTTCTTC. This sequence encodes CASRTSGPYNEQFF. The chain carries TRBV28 and TRBJ2-1; 9 nucleotides align to TRBD2. The CDR3 consists of 14 residues. Germline V gene lookup returns CDR1 MDHEN and CDR2 SYDVKM. V lost 6 bases, J lost 2 bases, and 2 bases stayed unmatched.

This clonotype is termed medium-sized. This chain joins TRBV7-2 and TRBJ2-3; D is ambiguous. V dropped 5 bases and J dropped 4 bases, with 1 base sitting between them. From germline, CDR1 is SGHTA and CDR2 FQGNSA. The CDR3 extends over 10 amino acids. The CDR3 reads CASSADTQYF. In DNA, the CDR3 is TGTGCCAGCAGCGCAGATACGCAGTATTTT.

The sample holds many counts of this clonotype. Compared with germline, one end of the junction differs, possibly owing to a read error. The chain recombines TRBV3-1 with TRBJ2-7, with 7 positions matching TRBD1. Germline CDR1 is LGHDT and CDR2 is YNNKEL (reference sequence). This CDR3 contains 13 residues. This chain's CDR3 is CASSQGQGLRLHF. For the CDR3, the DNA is TGTGCCAGCAGCCAAGGACAGGGTCTCCGGCTACACTTC.